This entry lists 18 T cell receptor beta chains sequenced from one sample in a study of regulatory T cells in long-lasting Graves disease. As to time point: persistent/refractory GD, antithyroid drugs over 5 years with positive TRAb. PBMCs provided the RNA from which the TCR library was made. Through Arm-PCR of CDR3 regions and iRepertoire HTBI primers, TCR beta libraries were built. TCRdb ran MiXCR on the multiplex PCR reads and lists one entry per CDR3 protein. Of approximately 500,000 distinct CDR3 sequences listed, around a fifth were seen once; the top ten hold 7.1%. The source was peripheral blood mononuclear cells (PBMCs), collected when the disease was refractory, from a patient treated with antithyroid drugs. The source of these receptors is a female donor with Graves disease.

This clonotype appeared a few times. The V gene is TRBV20-1, the J gene TRBJ1-1; D gene unclear. Trimming removed 5 bases at V and 0 bases at J, with 16 bases between. The germline CDR1 and CDR2 sequences are DFQATT and SNEGSKA (reference sequence). The CDR3 length is 15 residues. CDR3: CSAQSPQSLNTEAFF. In DNA, the CDR3 is TGCAGTGCTCAATCCCCTCAATCCCTGAACACTGAAGCTTTCTTT.

This clonotype was counted at least ten times. This rearrangement joins TRBV6-2 or TRBV6-3 to TRBJ2-7, with D possibly called TRBD1 or TRBD2 (5 bases each). The V gene's germline CDR1 is MNHEY and CDR2 SVGEGT. CDR3 length equals 13 residues. V shed 6 bases and J shed 3 bases, with 12 bases lying between them. The DNA of the CDR3 is TGTGCCAGCAGGAGGGGACCGAACTACGAGCAGTACTTC. It yields the protein CASRRGPNYEQYF.

Turning to this clonotype: A read error may be the cause here, since a much bigger clone is one base away. This rearrangement joins TRBV27 to TRBJ1-2, with 7 bases lining up with TRBD1. V shed 8 bases and J 3 bases; nucleotides not matched to a gene: 3. CDR1 is MNHEY, CDR2 SMNVEV, per germline (reference sequence). The CDR3 has 12 amino acids. CDR3 sequence: CASGTGDYGYTF. The CDR3 region has the DNA TGTGCCAGCGGAACAGGGGACTATGGCTACACCTTC.

This clonotype was seen repeatedly, ten times or more. The chain combines TRBV10-3 with TRBJ1-5, with D unclear. The V gene's germline CDR1 is ENHRY and CDR2 SYGVKD. Deletions cut 7 bases from V and 0 bases from J, with 7 bases between. The CDR3 is 13 residues long. CDR3 region: CAINADSNQPQHF. For the CDR3, the DNA is TGTGCCATCAATGCGGATAGCAATCAGCCCCAGCATTTT.

This clonotype has ten or more counts. The CDR3 DNA is TGTGCCAGCAGCTTAGAACGTTGGATTGTTTCACCCCTCCACTTT. Its protein product is CASSLERWIVSPLHF. This sequence joins TRBV11-2 and TRBJ1-6; D uncertain. V dropped 0 bases and J dropped 9 bases, with 12 bases sitting between them. The germline V gene encodes CDR1 SGHAT and CDR2 FQNNGV. The length of the CDR3 is 15 residues.

Only a few counts were recorded for this clonotype. J is TRBJ2-7 and V is TRBV3-1; 7 positions agree with TRBD1. CDR1 is LGHDT and CDR2 is YNNKEL in the germline V gene (reference sequence). CDR3 length: 15 residues. The V segment lost 0 bases and the J segment 3 bases; nucleotides outside the gene matches: 5. The CDR3 sequence: CASSQEQGFNYEQYF. For the CDR3, the DNA is TGTGCCAGCAGCCAAGAACAGGGGTTCAACTACGAGCAGTACTTC.

The sample holds many counts of this clonotype. The chain carries TRBV27 and TRBJ2-3; D gene uncertain. Trimming stripped 5 bases from V and 2 bases from J, with 8 bases between. CDR1 and CDR2 (germline): MNHEY, SMNVEV (reference sequence). The CDR3 loop spans 13 amino acids. CDR3 protein: CASSQDNTDTQYF. CDR3 bases: TGTGCCAGCAGTCAAGACAACACAGATACGCAGTATTTT.

This chain joins TRBV13 and TRBJ2-7; 8 nucleotides line up with TRBD1. In germline, CDR1 is PRHDT, CDR2 FYEKMQ (reference sequence). This CDR3 region has 15 residues. The junction had 8 bases not matched to a gene; V was cut back by 5 bases and J by 2 bases. The chain's CDR3 is CASSLLAQGAYEQYF. CDR3 coding DNA: TGTGCCAGCAGCCTCCTGGCACAGGGGGCCTACGAGCAGTACTTC.

The V call is TRBV6-5, the J call TRBJ2-5, with TRBD2 matching 8 bases. Germline-derived CDR1 and CDR2 are MNHEY and SVGAGI. The CDR3 is made up of 16 amino acids. Trimming took 2 bases from V and 2 from J; bases not matched to a gene: 7. DNA of the CDR3: TGTGCCAGCAGTTACGGCGGACTAGCTGGGCAAGAGACCCAGTACTTC. This gives the protein CASSYGGLAGQETQYF.

This clonotype turned up a few times. This may come from a read error, since a much larger clone is one base off. V and J are TRBV12-3 or TRBV12-4 and TRBJ1-3; 9 bases align to TRBD1. The CDR3 consists of 11 residues. The CDR3 coding sequence is TGTGCCAGCAGTCCACTCCGGGACAGGGATTTT. It encodes CASSPLRDRDF.

This clonotype was picked up a small number of times. V is TRBV5-6 and J is TRBJ1-2; D not resolved. The CDR3 covers 13 residues. Germline loops: CDR1 SGHDT, CDR2 YYEEEE. V was shortened by 4 bases and J by 4 bases, with 11 bases between the two germline ends. The CDR3, as DNA: TGTGCCAGCAGCAATACGGGAGGCTATGGCTACACCTTC. Its protein is CASSNTGGYGYTF. The full variable domain, rest sourced from reference TRBV5-6 and TRBJ1-2, is DAGVTQSPTHLIKTRGQQVTLRCSPKSGHDTVSWYQQALGQGPQFIFQYYEEEERQRGNFPDRFSGHQFPNYSSELNVNALLLGDSALYLCASSNTGGYGYTFGSGTRLTVV.

This clonotype has only a few counts. The rearrangement uses TRBV19 and TRBJ2-2; D unresolved. Germline V gene data show CDR1 as LNHDA and CDR2 as SQIVND (reference sequence). The V and J ends lost 1 base and 4 bases respectively, with 10 bases between them. CDR3 length: 15 amino acids. The CDR3 coding sequence is TGTGCCAGTAGTATAGGTCTAGTCGGCACCGGGGAGCTGTTTTTT. As protein: CASSIGLVGTGELFF.

The chain links TRBV27 to TRBJ1-5; the match to TRBD1 covers 8 bases. This CDR3 region has 13 residues. CDR1 is MNHEY and CDR2 is SMNVEV in the germline V gene (reference sequence). The junction had 7 bases not matched to a gene; V was cut back by 6 bases and J by 9 bases. CDR3 coding DNA: TGTGCCAGCAGACGACAGGGGACAGGGCCCCAGCATTTT. Translation gives CASRRQGTGPQHF.

The chain couples TRBV12-3 or TRBV12-4 to TRBJ1-5; D perhaps matches TRBD1 (5 bases). V was pared by 4 bases and J by 5 bases, with 6 bases between. The CDR3 is 12 amino acids. CDR3 sequence reads: CASSSGHQPQHF. CDR3 in DNA: TGTGCCAGCAGTTCGGGGCATCAGCCCCAGCATTTT.

The CDR3 sequence is CSARVGRDGPWGMNTEAFF. Here the CDR3 DNA reads TGCAGTGCTAGAGTGGGACGGGACGGGCCATGGGGCATGAACACTGAAGCTTTCTTT. This chain joins TRBV20-1 and TRBJ1-1, with D possibly being TRBD1 (5 bases). CDR3 length equals 19 residues. Germline values: CDR1 DFQATT, CDR2 SNEGSKA (reference sequence). Deletions cut 1 base from V and 0 bases from J, with 24 bases between.

This chain joins TRBV3-1 and TRBJ2-7; possible D gene TRBD2, 5 bases. V shed 1 base and J shed 2 bases, with 9 bases lying between them. In germline, CDR1 is LGHDT, CDR2 YNNKEL (reference sequence). The CDR3 has 14 residues. This CDR3 reads CASSQGTGTYEQYF. CDR3 nucleotide sequence: TGTGCCAGCAGCCAAGGAACGGGAACCTACGAGCAGTACTTC.

This chain joins TRBV5-6 and TRBJ2-5; 8 bases agree with TRBD2. The CDR3 length is 15 residues. Trimming took 4 bases from V and 3 from J; bases not matched to a gene: 8. Germline CDR1 and CDR2: SGHDT and YYEEEE. This CDR3 reads CASSLTLAGKETQYF. The CDR3 coding sequence is TGTGCCAGCAGCCTAACCTTAGCGGGAAAAGAGACCCAGTACTTC.

This clonotype was seen more than once but under ten times. The chain combines TRBV5-1 with TRBJ1-5, with D possibly being TRBD1 (5 bases). Trimming left V 0 bases short and J 7 bases short, with 14 bases between. This CDR3 region has 15 residues. In germline, CDR1 is SGHRS, CDR2 YFSETQ. DNA of the CDR3: TGCGCCAGCAGCTTGGGGACATCTTTCACGCAGCCCCAGCATTTT. Protein sequence: CASSLGTSFTQPQHF.